Detailed here is one T cell receptor (beta chain). Its antigen remains unidentified. Germline V gene lookup returns CDR1 MNHEY and CDR2 SMNVEV (reference sequence). There are 17 residues in the CDR3. The trim removed 8 bases at V and 2 bases at J, leaving 17 bases unmatched. TCRdb re-derived calls from the reads in MiXCR, one entry per CDR3 protein. In the table there are roughly 920,000 distinct CDR3 sequences, roughly 30% of which are singletons. The data belong to a study of T cell repertoires in cytomegalovirus infection. Study overall: In the study, CMV epitopes included recently identified HLA-C-restricted and well-studied HLA-B-restricted ones. Public TCR beta signatures provided an indication of both CMV infection and a matching HLA type. Study outcomes and limitations: Totalled public TCR beta family frequency picked out people who carried CMV plus the relevant HLA. Ex vivo, HLA-C-restricted CMV-specific TCR beta clonotypes prevailed over the rest of the response.

This chain links TRBV27 with TRBJ1-2; 7 nucleotides match TRBD1. Sequences were derived from cultured CD8+ T cells from PBMCs, sampled from culture after CMV antigen stimulation. The sequence came from a human donor in good health (CMV status not recorded). Some clones in this sample may be carry-over from other donors' samples. In DNA, the CDR3 is TGTGCCAGCGGACCTCAGGGACAGCTCTTAACAAACTATGGCTACACCTTC. Protein: CASGPQGQLLTNYGYTF.